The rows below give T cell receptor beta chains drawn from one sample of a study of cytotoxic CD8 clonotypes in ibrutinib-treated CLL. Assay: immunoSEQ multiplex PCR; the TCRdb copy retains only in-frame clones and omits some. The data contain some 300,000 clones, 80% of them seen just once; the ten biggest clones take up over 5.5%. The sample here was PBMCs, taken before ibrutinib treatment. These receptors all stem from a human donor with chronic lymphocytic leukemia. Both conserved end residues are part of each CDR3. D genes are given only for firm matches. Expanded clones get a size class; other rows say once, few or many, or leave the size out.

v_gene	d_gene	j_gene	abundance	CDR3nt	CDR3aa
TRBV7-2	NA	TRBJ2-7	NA	TGTGCCAGCAGCTTTGGACAGAGAAAATACGAGCAGTACTTC	CASSFGQRKYEQYF
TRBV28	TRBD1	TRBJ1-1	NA	TGTGCCAGCAGTTTATGGGGACAGGGGGCAGAAGCTTTCTTT	CASSLWGQGAEAFF
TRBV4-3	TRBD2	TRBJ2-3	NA	TGCGCCAGCAGCCAAGACCGAGCTAGCGGGAGCACAGATACGCAGTATTTT	CASSQDRASGSTDTQYF
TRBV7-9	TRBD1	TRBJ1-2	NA	TGTGCCAGCAGCGGACGGGACAGAGCTAACTATGGCTACACCTTC	CASSGRDRANYGYTF
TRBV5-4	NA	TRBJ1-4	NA	TGTGCCAGCAGCTTGCTGGGGGTGGATGAAAAACTGTTTTTT	CASSLLGVDEKLFF
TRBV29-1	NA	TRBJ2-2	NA	TGCAGCGTGTCGGAGGATTACGACACCGGGGAGCTGTTTTTT	CSVSEDYDTGELFF
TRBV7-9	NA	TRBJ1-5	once	TGTGCCAGCAGCGCTACAGGGTATAGCAATCAGCCCCAGCATTTT	CASSATGYSNQPQHF
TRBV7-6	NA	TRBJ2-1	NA	TGTGCCAGCAGCCCAGGAGGTGGGAACAATGAGCAGTTCTTC	CASSPGGGNNEQFF
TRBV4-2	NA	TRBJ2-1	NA	TGTGCCAGCAGCCAAGAGTCCCTAGCGACCTACAATGAGCAGTTCTTC	CASSQESLATYNEQFF
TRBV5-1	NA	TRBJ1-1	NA	TGCGCCAGCAGCTACAACAGGGTTTCGGTGGACACTGAAGCTTTCTTT	CASSYNRVSVDTEAFF
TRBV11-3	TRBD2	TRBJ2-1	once	TGTGCCAGCAGCTTAGGTACTAGCGGGGACAATGAGCAGTTCTTC	CASSLGTSGDNEQFF
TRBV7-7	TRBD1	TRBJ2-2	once	TGTGCTAGCAGCCAAGACAGGGCGAACACCGGGGAGCTGTTTTTT	CASSQDRANTGELFF
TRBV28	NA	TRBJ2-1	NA	TGTGCCAGCAGTTCCCTTCATGAGCAGTTCTTC	CASSSLHEQFF
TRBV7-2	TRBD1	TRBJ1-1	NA	TGTGCCAGCAGCCAAGGGGGCGCTCACAGAAGCTACACTGAAGCTTTCTTT	CASSQGGAHRSYTEAFF
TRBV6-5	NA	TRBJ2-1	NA	TGTGCCAGCACCCGGGATTGGTACAATGAGCAGTTCTTC	CASTRDWYNEQFF
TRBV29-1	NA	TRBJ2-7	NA	TGCAGCGTTGAGGGAGAGAGCTCCTACGAGCAGTACTTC	CSVEGESSYEQYF
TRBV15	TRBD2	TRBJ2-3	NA	TGTGCCACCAGCAGAGATAAGGCTAGCGGAACAGATACGCAGTATTTT	CATSRDKASGTDTQYF
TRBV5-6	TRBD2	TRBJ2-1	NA	TGTGCCAGCAGCTTGCTTACATGGACTAGCTCTCTTAAGGACAATGAGCAGTTCTTC	CASSLLTWTSSLKDNEQFF
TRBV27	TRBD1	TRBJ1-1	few	TGTGCCAGCAGTCCACGGACAGGGTTGACGCCCGAAGCTTTCTTT	CASSPRTGLTPEAFF
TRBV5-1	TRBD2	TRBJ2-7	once	TGCGCCAGCAGCTTGGAACTAGCGGGAGACTGTTACTTC	CASSLELAGDCYF
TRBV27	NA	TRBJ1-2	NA	TGTGCCAGCAGCCAGACACCTAACTATGGCTACACCTTC	CASSQTPNYGYTF
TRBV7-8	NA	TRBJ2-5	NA	TGTGCCAGCAGCGAAATCGGGACCCAGTACTTC	CASSEIGTQYF
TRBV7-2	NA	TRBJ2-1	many	TGTGCCAGCAGCTTAAACCGAGCGGTACAGTTCTTC	CASSLNRAVQFF
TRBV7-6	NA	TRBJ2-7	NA	TGTGCCAGCAGCTTAAATTCGAACAGCCACTACGAGCAGTACTTC	CASSLNSNSHYEQYF
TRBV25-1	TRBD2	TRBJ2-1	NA	TGTGCCAGCAGTGACCGGACTAGCGGGAGGGCCTTCTACAATGAGCAGTTCTTC	CASSDRTSGRAFYNEQFF
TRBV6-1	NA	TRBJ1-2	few	TGTGCCAGCCGATCTGACAGCTATGGCTACACCTTC	CASRSDSYGYTF
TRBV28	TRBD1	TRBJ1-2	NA	TGTGCCAGCAGCACCCCGGGACAGGACTATGGCTACACCTTC	CASSTPGQDYGYTF
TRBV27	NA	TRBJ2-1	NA	TGTGCCAGCAGTTTATCCGGTCTATATGAGCAGTTCTTC	CASSLSGLYEQFF
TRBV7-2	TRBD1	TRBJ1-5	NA	TGTGCCAGCAGCTTCACGGGACAGGGTATGTCCCAGCATTTT	CASSFTGQGMSQHF
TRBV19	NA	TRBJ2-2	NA	TGTGCCAGTAATAGGCCAGGCCTAAACACCGGGGAGCTGTTTTTT	CASNRPGLNTGELFF
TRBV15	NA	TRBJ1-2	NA	TGTGCCACCGGGGAGACAGGTTATGGCTACACCTTC	CATGETGYGYTF
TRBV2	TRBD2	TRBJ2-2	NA	TGTGCCAGCAGACCCACCGGGGGGTTTGGTGTCAACGGGGAGCTGTTTTTT	CASRPTGGFGVNGELFF
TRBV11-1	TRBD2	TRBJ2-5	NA	TGTGCCAGCAGCCCCTATAAGATTAGCGGGAGTGAGACCCAGTACTTC	CASSPYKISGSETQYF
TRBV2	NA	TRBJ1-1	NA	TGTGCCAGCAGTCCTTGGGGACGGGGGGCTTTCTTT	CASSPWGRGAFF
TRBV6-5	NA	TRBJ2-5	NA	TGTGCCAGCAGGCCTACAGGGCTAGAGACCCAGTACTTC	CASRPTGLETQYF
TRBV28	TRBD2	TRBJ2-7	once	TGTGCCAGCAGCGGGACTAGCGTTTCCTACGAGCAGTACTTC	CASSGTSVSYEQYF
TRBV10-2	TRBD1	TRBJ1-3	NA	TGCGCCAGCAGGGAGTGGACAGGGTCCGGAAACACCATATATTTT	CASREWTGSGNTIYF
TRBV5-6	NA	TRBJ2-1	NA	TGTGCCAGCAGCTCGGGACTTCGGTCCTACAATGAGCAGTTCTTC	CASSSGLRSYNEQFF
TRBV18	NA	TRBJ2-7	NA	TGTGCCAGCTCGGTCAACTCCTACGAGCAGTACTTC	CASSVNSYEQYF
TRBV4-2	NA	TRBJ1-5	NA	TGTGCCAGCAGCCAGGCATATAGCAATCAGCCCCAGCATTTT	CASSQAYSNQPQHF
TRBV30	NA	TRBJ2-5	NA	TGTGCCTGGAGCTTGCAGGGTTCGGAGACCCAGTACTTC	CAWSLQGSETQYF
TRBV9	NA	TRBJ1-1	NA	TGTGCCAGCAGGGAGGGGACTGAAGCTTTCTTT	CASREGTEAFF
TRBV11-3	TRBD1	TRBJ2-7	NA	TGTGCCAGCAGCCAACGGACAGGGTGGGATGACGAGCAGTACTTC	CASSQRTGWDDEQYF
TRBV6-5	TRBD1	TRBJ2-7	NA	TGTGCCAGCAGTGACCGGGACAGGGCGTCCCCCAAGTACTTC	CASSDRDRASPKYF
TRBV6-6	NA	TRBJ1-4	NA	TGTGCCAGCAGTTACTCGGGAGCAACTAATGAAAAACTGTTTTTT	CASSYSGATNEKLFF
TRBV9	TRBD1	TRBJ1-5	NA	TGTGCCAGCAGCGGTGGGACAGGGGGCCAGCCCCAGCATTTT	CASSGGTGGQPQHF
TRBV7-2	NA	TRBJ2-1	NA	TGTGCCAGCAGCTTTACTGTTGAGCAGTTCTTC	CASSFTVEQFF
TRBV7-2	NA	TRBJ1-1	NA	TGTGCCAGCAGCTTAGTTTTCGGGAGCAAAGGGGCTTTCTTT	CASSLVFGSKGAFF
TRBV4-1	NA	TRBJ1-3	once	TGCGCCAGCAGCCAAGATAGAACGTCGGGGGTCGGGAACACCATATATTTT	CASSQDRTSGVGNTIYF
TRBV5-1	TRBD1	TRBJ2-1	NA	TGCGCCAGCAGCGAAGGGGGCCCTAAGTACAATGAGCAGTTCTTC	CASSEGGPKYNEQFF
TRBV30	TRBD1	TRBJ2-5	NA	TGTGCCTGGAGGGAAACAGGGGCCGGGGAGACCCAGTACTTC	CAWRETGAGETQYF
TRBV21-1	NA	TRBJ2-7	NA	TGTGCCAGCAGCAAAGGAGCCGGCCCAGGGTCCTACGAGCAGTACTTC	CASSKGAGPGSYEQYF
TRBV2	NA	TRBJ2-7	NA	TGTGCCAGCACTCGTACTCCCTACGAGCAGTACTTC	CASTRTPYEQYF
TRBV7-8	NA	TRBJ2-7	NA	TGTGCCAGCAGCTTAATCGAGTCCTACGAGCAGTACTTC	CASSLIESYEQYF
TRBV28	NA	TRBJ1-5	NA	TGTGCCAGCGGAGGCGTAGGTTTTCAGCCCCAGCATTTT	CASGGVGFQPQHF
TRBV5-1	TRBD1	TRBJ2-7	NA	TGCGCCAGCAGCTTCAGGGGGTCCTCCTACGAGCAGTACTTC	CASSFRGSSYEQYF
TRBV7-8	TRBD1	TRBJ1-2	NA	TGTGCCAGCAGCTTAGCCCCGTGGACAGGGGGAGTCGGCTATGGCTACACCTTC	CASSLAPWTGGVGYGYTF